Listed below are T cell receptor beta chains from one sample, sequenced in a study of blood T cells in healthy people across ages. MiXCR, applied by TCRdb to the 5' RACE reads, yields one record per CDR3 protein. The repertoire consists of about 800,000 distinct CDR3 sequences, with 55% to 75% occurring once and the leading ten covering 20% to 25%. Sequencing used blood. These receptors all stem from a man aged 25-45 years in good health. CDR3s include the opening cysteine and the closing phenylalanine or tryptophan. D genes are given only for firm matches. Expanded clones get a size class; other rows say once, few or many, or leave the size out.

>-|TRBV28|-|TRBJ2-7
CASSLERDSRSYEQYF
TGTGCCAGCAGTTTAGAAAGGGATAGCCGCTCCTACGAGCAGTACTTC
>-|TRBV5-1|-|TRBJ2-5
CASKPPDGSQEQYF
TGCGCCAGCAAGCCGCCGGACGGATCACAGGAGCAGTACTTC
>TRBD1|TRBV6-5|-|TRBJ2-7
CASSPWTGKRQGEQYF
TGTGCCAGCAGTCCATGGACAGGGAAACGGCAAGGCGAGCAGTACTTC
>-|TRBV27|-|TRBJ1-1
CASSLLWNTEAFF
TGTGCCAGCAGTTTATTGTGGAACACTGAAGCTTTCTTT
>-|TRBV6-6|-|TRBJ2-7
CASSYGDNLNEQYF
TGTGCCAGCAGTTACGGGGACAACCTAAACGAGCAGTACTTC
>TRBD1|TRBV7-3|few|TRBJ2-7
CASSLIGTAPYEQYF
TGTGCCAGCAGCTTAATAGGGACAGCTCCCTACGAGCAGTACTTC
>-|TRBV6-2/TRBV6-3|few|TRBJ2-7
CASSWDGYEQYF
TGTGCCAGCAGTTGGGACGGCTACGAGCAGTACTTC
>-|TRBV27|-|TRBJ2-1
CASRRDSSSYNEQFF
TGTGCCAGCAGACGAGACAGCAGCTCCTACAATGAGCAGTTCTTC
>TRBD1|TRBV20-1|-|TRBJ1-2
CSASRQGTNYGYTF
TGCAGTGCTAGTAGACAGGGGACTAACTATGGCTACACCTTC
>TRBD1|TRBV7-9|-|TRBJ2-4
CASSSTTGGRLGAKNIQYF
TGTGCCAGCAGCTCTACGACAGGGGGCCGTTTGGGGGCCAAAAACATTCAGTACTTC
>-|TRBV25-1|-|TRBJ2-1
CASSRDDFPYNEQFF
TGTGCCAGCAGCCGAGATGACTTCCCCTACAATGAGCAGTTCTTC
>-|TRBV9|-|TRBJ2-7
CASSPSWGGHEQYF
TGTGCCAGCAGCCCTAGCTGGGGTGGTCACGAGCAGTACTTC
>TRBD1|TRBV20-1|-|TRBJ2-3
CSAGTGGQTDTQYF
TGCAGTGCTGGAACAGGGGGCCAGACAGATACGCAGTATTTT
>-|TRBV6-2/TRBV6-3|-|TRBJ1-2
CASRSDSENYGYTF
TGTGCCAGCAGATCGGACAGCGAGAACTATGGCTACACCTTC
>-|TRBV25-1|-|TRBJ1-2
CASSAPSGIGYTF
TGTGCCAGCAGTGCCCCTTCGGGGATTGGCTACACCTTC
>-|TRBV7-9|-|TRBJ2-1
CASSLKAGNEQFF
TGTGCCAGCAGCTTAAAAGCGGGCAATGAGCAGTTCTTC
>TRBD1|TRBV7-6|-|TRBJ1-1
CASSFSGGFTEAFF
TGTGCCAGCAGCTTCTCAGGGGGGTTCACTGAAGCTTTCTTT
>-|TRBV29-1|few|TRBJ2-7
CSVITPLPNFAQYF
TGCAGCGTTATCACCCCACTACCTAACTTTGCGCAGTACTTC